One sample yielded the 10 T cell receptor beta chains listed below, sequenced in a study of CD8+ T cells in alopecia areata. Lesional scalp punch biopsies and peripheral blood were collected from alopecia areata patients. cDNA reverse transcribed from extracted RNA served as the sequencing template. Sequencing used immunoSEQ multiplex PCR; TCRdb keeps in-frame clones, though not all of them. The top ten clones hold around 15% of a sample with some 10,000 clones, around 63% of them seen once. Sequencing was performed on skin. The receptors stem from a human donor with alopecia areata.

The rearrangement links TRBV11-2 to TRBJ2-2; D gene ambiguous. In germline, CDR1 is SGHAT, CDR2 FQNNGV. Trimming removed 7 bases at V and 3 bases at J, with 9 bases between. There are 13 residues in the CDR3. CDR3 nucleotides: TGTGCCAGCACCCCGCAGTACACCGGGGAGCTGTTTTTT. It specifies CASTPQYTGELFF.

CDR3 amino acids: CASTYQGGNQPQHF. The CDR3 DNA sequence: TGTGCCAGTACATACCAGGGGGGCAATCAGCCCCAGCATTTT. This rearrangement joins TRBV19 to TRBJ1-5, with 7 bases lining up with TRBD1. This CDR3 is 14 amino acids long. The germline gives CDR1 LNHDA, CDR2 SQIVND (reference sequence). V lost 7 bases and J lost 2; bases outside the gene matches: 5.

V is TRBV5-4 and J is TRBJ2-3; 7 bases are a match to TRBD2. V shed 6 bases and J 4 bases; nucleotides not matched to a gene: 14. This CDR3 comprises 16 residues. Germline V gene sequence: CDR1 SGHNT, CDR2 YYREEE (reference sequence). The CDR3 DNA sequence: TGTGCCAGCACCCCAACTACTAGCGCGGAGTCAGATACGCAGTATTTT. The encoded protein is CASTPTTSAESDTQYF.

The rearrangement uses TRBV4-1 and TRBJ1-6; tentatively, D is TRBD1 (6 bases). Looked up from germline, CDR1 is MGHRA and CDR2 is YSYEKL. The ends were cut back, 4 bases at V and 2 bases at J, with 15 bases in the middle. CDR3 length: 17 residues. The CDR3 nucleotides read TGCGCCAGCAGCCCGAGGTGGGGACAAGCCTATAATTCACCCCTCCACTTT. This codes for CASSPRWGQAYNSPLHF.

The CDR3 region is CASSLAASSSYNEQFF. The DNA for the CDR3 is TGTGCCAGCAGCTTAGCGGCGTCTTCCTCCTACAATGAGCAGTTCTTC. V usage is TRBV7-2 and J usage is TRBJ2-1; D is unclear. With 0 bases removed from V and 0 bases from J, the gap between germline ends came to 9 bases. The CDR3 totals 16 residues. Germline CDR1 SGHTA, CDR2 FQGNSA.

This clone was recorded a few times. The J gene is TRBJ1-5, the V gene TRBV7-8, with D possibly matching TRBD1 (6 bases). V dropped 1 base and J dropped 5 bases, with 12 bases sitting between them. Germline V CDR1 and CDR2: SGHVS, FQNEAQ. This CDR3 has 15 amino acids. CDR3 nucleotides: TGTGCCAGCAGCTTAGAAAGGGGGGCTTATCAGCCCCAGCATTTT. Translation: CASSLERGAYQPQHF.

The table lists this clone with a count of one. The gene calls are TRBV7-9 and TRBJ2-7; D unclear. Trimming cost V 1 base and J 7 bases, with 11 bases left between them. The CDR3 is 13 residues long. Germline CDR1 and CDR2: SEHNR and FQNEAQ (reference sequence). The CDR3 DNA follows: TGTGCCAGCAGCTTAGAAGTAGCATCGGAGCAGTACTTC. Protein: CASSLEVASEQYF.

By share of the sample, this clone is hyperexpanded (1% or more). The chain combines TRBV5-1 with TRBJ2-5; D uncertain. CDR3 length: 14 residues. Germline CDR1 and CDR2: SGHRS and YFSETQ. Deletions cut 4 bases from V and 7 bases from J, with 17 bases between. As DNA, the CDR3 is TGCGCCAGCAGCCTAGGACGGTACGAAAGGACCCAGTACTTC. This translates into CASSLGRYERTQYF. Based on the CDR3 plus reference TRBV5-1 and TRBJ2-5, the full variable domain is KAGVTQTPRYLIKTRGQQVTLSCSPISGHRSVSWYQQTPGQGLQFLFEYFSETQRNKGNFPGRFSGRQFSNSRSEMNVSTLELGDSALYLCASSLGRYERTQYFGPGTRLLVL.

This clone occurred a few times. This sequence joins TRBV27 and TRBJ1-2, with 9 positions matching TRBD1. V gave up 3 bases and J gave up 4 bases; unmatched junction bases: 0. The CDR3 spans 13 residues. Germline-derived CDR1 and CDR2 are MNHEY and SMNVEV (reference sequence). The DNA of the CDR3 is TGTGCCAGCAGTTTGGACAGGGGCTATGGCTACACCTTC. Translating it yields CASSLDRGYGYTF.

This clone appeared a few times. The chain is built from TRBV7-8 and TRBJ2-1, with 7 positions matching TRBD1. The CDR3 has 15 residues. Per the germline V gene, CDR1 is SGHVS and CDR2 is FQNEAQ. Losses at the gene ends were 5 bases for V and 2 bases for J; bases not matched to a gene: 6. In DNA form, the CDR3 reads TGTGCCAGCAGCCCGAGACAGGGCCCCTACAATGAGCAGTTCTTC. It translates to CASSPRQGPYNEQFF.